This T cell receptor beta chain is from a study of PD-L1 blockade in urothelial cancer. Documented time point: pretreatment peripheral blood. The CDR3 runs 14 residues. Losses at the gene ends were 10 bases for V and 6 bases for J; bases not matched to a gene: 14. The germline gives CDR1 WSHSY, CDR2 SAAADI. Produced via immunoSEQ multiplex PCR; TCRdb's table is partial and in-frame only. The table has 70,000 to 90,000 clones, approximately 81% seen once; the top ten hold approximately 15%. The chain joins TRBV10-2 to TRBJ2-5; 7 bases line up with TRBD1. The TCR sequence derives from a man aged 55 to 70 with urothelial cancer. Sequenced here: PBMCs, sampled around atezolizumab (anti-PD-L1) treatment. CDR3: CATMPGQPLKTQYF. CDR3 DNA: TGCGCCACAATGCCGGGACAGCCGTTGAAGACCCAGTACTTC.